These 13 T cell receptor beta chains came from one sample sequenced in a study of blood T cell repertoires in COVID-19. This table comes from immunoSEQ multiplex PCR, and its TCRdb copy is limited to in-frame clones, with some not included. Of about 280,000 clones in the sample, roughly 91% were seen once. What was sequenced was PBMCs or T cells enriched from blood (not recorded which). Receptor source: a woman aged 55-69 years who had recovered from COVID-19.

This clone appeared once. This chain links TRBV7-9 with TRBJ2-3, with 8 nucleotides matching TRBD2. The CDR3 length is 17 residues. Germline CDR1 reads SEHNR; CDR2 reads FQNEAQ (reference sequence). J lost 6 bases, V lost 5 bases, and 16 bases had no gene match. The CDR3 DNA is TGTGCCAGCAGCCCTCCTAGCTTCGGGAGGGCCTTTGATACGCAGTATTTT. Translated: CASSPPSFGRAFDTQYF. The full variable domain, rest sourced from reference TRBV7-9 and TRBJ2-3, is DTGVSQNPRHKITKRGQNVTFRCDPISEHNRLYWYRQTLGQGPEFLTYFQNEAQLEKSRLLSDRFSAERPKGSFSTLEIQRTEQGDSAMYLCASSPPSFGRAFDTQYFGPGTRLTVL.

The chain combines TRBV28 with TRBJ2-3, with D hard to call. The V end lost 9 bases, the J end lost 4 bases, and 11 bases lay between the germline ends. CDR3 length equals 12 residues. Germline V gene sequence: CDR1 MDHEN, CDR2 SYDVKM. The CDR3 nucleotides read TGTGCCAGTCTCCTTTGGCCAGATACGCAGTATTTT. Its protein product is CASLLWPDTQYF.

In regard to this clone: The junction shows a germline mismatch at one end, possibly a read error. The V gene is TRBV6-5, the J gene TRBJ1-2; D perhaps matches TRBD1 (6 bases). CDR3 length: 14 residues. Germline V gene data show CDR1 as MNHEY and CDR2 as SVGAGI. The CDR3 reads CASSDSGTMDGYTF. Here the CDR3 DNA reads TGTGCCAGCAGTGACTCCGGGACAATGGATGGCTACACCTTC.

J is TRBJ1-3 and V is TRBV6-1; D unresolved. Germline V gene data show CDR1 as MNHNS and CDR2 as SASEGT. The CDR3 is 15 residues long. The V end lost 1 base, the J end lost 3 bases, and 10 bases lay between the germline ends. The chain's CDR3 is CASSEVLEVGNTIYF. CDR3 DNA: TGTGCCAGCAGTGAAGTTTTGGAGGTTGGAAACACCATATATTTT.

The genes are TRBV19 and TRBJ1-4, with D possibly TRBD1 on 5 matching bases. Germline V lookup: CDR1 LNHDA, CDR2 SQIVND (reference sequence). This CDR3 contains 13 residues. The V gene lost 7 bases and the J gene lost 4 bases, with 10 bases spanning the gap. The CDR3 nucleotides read TGTGCCAGTAAAGACAGCCTTAATGAAAAACTGTTTTTT. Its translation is CASKDSLNEKLFF. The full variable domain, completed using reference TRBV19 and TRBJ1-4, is DGGITQSPKYLFRKEGQNVTLSCEQNLNHDAMYWYRQDPGQGLRLIYYSQIVNDFQKGDIAEGYSVSREKKESFPLTVTSAQKNPTAFYLCASKDSLNEKLFFGSGTQLSVL.

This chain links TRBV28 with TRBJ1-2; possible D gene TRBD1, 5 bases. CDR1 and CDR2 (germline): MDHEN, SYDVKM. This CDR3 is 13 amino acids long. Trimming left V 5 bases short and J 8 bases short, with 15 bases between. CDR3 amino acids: CASSKQVSSGYTF. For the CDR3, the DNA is TGTGCCAGCAGTAAACAGGTCTCCTCCGGCTACACCTTC.

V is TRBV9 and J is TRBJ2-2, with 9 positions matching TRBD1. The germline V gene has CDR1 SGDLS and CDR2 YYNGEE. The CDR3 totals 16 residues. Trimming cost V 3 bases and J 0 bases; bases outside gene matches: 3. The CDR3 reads CASSARTGANTGELFF. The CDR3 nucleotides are TGTGCCAGCAGCGCCCGGACAGGGGCGAACACCGGGGAGCTGTTTTTT.

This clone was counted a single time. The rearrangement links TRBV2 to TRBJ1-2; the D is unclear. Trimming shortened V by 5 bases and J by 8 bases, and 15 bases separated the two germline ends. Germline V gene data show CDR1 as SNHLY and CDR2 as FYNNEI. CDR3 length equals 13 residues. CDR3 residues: CASSSDTNNGYTF. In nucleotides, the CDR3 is TGTGCCAGCAGTAGTGACACAAATAACGGCTACACCTTC.

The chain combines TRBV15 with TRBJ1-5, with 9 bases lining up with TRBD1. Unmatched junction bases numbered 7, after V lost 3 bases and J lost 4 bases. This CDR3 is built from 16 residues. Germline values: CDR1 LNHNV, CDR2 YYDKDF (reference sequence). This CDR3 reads CATSSPMGQGNQPQHF. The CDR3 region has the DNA TGTGCCACCAGCAGCCCTATGGGACAGGGAAATCAGCCCCAGCATTTT. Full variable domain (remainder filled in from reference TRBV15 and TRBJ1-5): DAMVIQNPRYQVTQFGKPVTLSCSQTLNHNVMYWYQQKSSQAPKLLFHYYDKDFNNEADTPDNFQSRRPNTSFCFLDIRSPGLGDTAMYLCATSSPMGQGNQPQHFGDGTRLSIL.

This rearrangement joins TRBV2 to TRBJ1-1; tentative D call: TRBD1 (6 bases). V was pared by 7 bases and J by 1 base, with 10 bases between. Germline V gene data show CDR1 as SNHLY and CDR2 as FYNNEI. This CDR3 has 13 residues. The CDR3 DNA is TGTGCCAGCACTGGACAGACGAACACTGAAGCTTTCTTT. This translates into CASTGQTNTEAFF. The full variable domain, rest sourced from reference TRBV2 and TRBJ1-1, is EPEVTQTPSHQVTQMGQEVILRCVPISNHLYFYWYRQILGQKVEFLVSFYNNEISEKSEIFDDQFSVERPDGSNFTLKIRSTKLEDSAMYFCASTGQTNTEAFFGQGTRLTVV.

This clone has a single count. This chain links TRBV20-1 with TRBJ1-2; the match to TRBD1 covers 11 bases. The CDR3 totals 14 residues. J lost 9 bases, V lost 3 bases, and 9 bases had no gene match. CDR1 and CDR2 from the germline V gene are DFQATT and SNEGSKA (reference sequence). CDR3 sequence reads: CSASIGQGAGSYTF. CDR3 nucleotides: TGCAGTGCTAGTATAGGACAGGGGGCCGGTAGCTACACCTTC.

The CDR3 region is CAISATGGRETQYF. The CDR3 DNA sequence: TGTGCCATCAGTGCGACAGGGGGCAGGGAGACCCAGTACTTC. The chain employs TRBV10-3 and TRBJ2-5; 10 bases map to TRBD1. The CDR3 runs 14 residues. The V and J ends lost 4 bases and 5 bases, in that order; junction bases with no gene match: 4. Germline lookup yields CDR1 ENHRY and CDR2 SYGVKD.

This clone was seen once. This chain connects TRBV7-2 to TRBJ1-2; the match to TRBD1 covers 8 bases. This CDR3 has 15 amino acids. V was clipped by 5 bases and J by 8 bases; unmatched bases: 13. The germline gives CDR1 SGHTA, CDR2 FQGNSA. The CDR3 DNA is TGTGCCAGCAGCCATAGACAGGGGATCACTCCGGGCTACACCTTC. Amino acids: CASSHRQGITPGYTF.